This T cell receptor (beta chain) emerged from a study of CD8 T cells in ankylosing spondylitis. Trimming removed 8 bases from V and 2 bases from J, with 6 bases in between. Germline V gene lookup returns CDR1 SGHNT and CDR2 YENEEA. The CDR3 sequence is 11 residues long. Comment on this clonotype: What it binds is not known.

Findings and caveats of the study: Blood from ankylosing spondylitis patients appeared to carry a characteristic roughly 8-variant TCR beta motif.

TCRdb fed the 5' RACE reads into MiXCR, producing one record per CDR3 protein. The repertoire holds around 770,000 distinct CDR3 sequences, with around 17% as singletons. Sequencing was done on a sample of blood, either unsorted or a sorted T cell fraction (not recorded which). The chain recombines TRBV11-3 with TRBJ1-1; D ambiguous. The receptor was isolated from a male donor with ankylosing spondylitis. Here the CDR3 reads CASPVNTEAFF. Here the CDR3 DNA reads TGTGCCAGCCCCGTTAACACTGAAGCTTTCTTT.